The rows below give T cell receptor beta chains drawn from one sample of a study of cytomegalovirus exposure and HLA in healthy donors. Measured with immunoSEQ multiplex PCR; TCRdb has only the in-frame clones, and not every one. In the table there are about 120,000 clones, 15% to 17% of which are singletons. The sample taken for sequencing was PBMCs. The source of these receptors is a woman aged 18-29 years in good health and CMV-seronegative. Each CDR3 is given with its conserved first and last residue. The order of the fields is clone size, V gene, J gene, D gene, CDR3 protein, CDR3 DNA. A D gene is named only where the DNA matches it firmly. The size field is filled for only some rows; it gives once, few, many or a size class.

>NA|TRBV7-3|TRBJ1-1|NA
CASSLGGMNTEAFF
TGTGCCAGCAGCTTGGGGGGGATGAACACTGAAGCTTTCTTT
>NA|TRBV15|TRBJ2-3|TRBD1
CATSSDREIADTQYF
TGTGCCACCAGCAGCGACAGGGAAATCGCAGATACGCAGTATTTT
>NA|TRBV6-1|TRBJ1-5|NA
CASSETGVDHQPQHF
TGTGCCAGCAGTGAAACTGGAGTGGATCATCAGCCCCAGCATTTT
>few|TRBV27|TRBJ2-1|NA
CASSLGQGNPLSSYNEQFF
TGTGCCAGCAGTTTAGGGCAGGGGAACCCCCTGAGCTCCTACAATGAGCAGTTCTTC
>few|TRBV6-5|TRBJ1-1|TRBD1
CASSLSGGHNTEAFF
TGTGCCAGCAGCCTCTCAGGGGGGCACAACACTGAAGCTTTCTTT
>many|TRBV2|TRBJ2-7|TRBD2
CASSEAFPGTSGGASYEQYF
TGTGCCAGCAGTGAAGCGTTCCCCGGGACTAGCGGGGGAGCATCCTACGAGCAGTACTTC
>few|TRBV5-1|TRBJ2-5|NA
CASSRGQETQYF
TGCGCCAGCAGCAGGGGACAAGAGACCCAGTACTTC
>NA|TRBV10-3|TRBJ2-2|TRBD2
CAITGLAGGELFF
TGTGCCATCACTGGACTAGCGGGGGGGGAGCTGTTTTTT
>few|TRBV11-3|TRBJ2-2|NA
CASSQGNTGELFF
TGTGCCAGCAGCCAGGGTAACACCGGGGAGCTGTTTTTT
>NA|TRBV5-6|TRBJ2-3|NA
CASSLEQGLRGTQYF
TGTGCCAGCAGCTTGGAGCAGGGATTAAGGGGTACGCAGTATTTT
>NA|TRBV14|TRBJ2-1|TRBD2
CASSQDPAGGPAYYNEQFF
TGTGCCAGCAGCCAAGATCCAGCGGGAGGTCCGGCGTACTACAATGAGCAGTTCTTC
>NA|TRBV7-9|TRBJ2-5|NA
CASSPRDTETQYF
TGTGCCAGCAGCCCCAGGGACACGGAGACCCAGTACTTC
>few|TRBV30|TRBJ2-6|TRBD1
CAWSVVRTGRTGANVLTF
TGTGCCTGGAGTGTAGTTCGGACAGGACGGACTGGGGCCAACGTCCTGACTTTC
>NA|TRBV5-1|TRBJ2-7|TRBD2
CASSLDTAGLGEQYF
TGCGCCAGCAGCTTGGATACAGCGGGATTGGGGGAGCAGTACTTC
>NA|TRBV18|TRBJ2-5|NA
CASSPPGLQETQYF
TGTGCCAGCTCACCACCGGGACTCCAAGAGACCCAGTACTTC
>few|TRBV7-9|TRBJ1-5|NA
CASSLWSGSPRGNQPQHF
TGTGCCAGCAGCTTATGGTCGGGGAGCCCTAGAGGCAATCAGCCCCAGCATTTT
>NA|TRBV30|TRBJ2-5|NA
CAWSVQGGPGETQYF
TGTGCCTGGAGTGTACAGGGGGGGCCGGGGGAGACCCAGTACTTC
>NA|TRBV7-9|TRBJ1-4|NA
CASSSPDSPNEKLFF
TGTGCCAGCAGCTCGCCGGACAGTCCTAATGAAAAACTGTTTTTT
>NA|TRBV10-2|TRBJ2-4|TRBD2
CASSEWLAGARGGDIQYF
TGCGCCAGCAGTGAGTGGTTAGCGGGGGCACGAGGGGGGGACATTCAGTACTTC
>few|TRBV10-1|TRBJ2-1|NA
CASSDTLHLPYNEQFF
TGCGCCAGCAGTGACACTCTCCACCTTCCCTACAATGAGCAGTTCTTC
>few|TRBV13|TRBJ2-1|NA
CASSFSGDEQFF
TGTGCCAGCAGCTTTTCCGGAGATGAGCAGTTCTTC
>NA|TRBV5-1|TRBJ2-7|TRBD1
CASSSPGQGAHEQYF
TGCGCCAGCAGCTCACCGGGACAGGGGGCTCATGAGCAGTACTTC
>few|TRBV6-5|TRBJ2-7|NA
CASSYLRDISYEQYF
TGTGCCAGCAGTTACCTCCGGGACATATCCTACGAGCAGTACTTC
>NA|TRBV14|TRBJ1-1|NA
CASMYAFF
TGTGCCAGCATGTATGCTTTCTTT
>NA|TRBV28|TRBJ1-4|TRBD1
CASQGATGKLFF
TGTGCGTCACAGGGGGCGACGGGAAAACTGTTTTTT
>NA|TRBV7-2|TRBJ2-5|TRBD2
CASSLEASGGAWETQYF
TGTGCCAGCAGCTTAGAGGCTAGCGGGGGGGCCTGGGAGACCCAGTACTTC
>NA|TRBV6-4|TRBJ2-3|NA
CASSVEGDTDTQYF
TGTGCCAGCAGTGTGGAGGGAGACACAGATACGCAGTATTTT
>few|TRBV5-1|TRBJ2-3|TRBD2
CASSSSSGDADTQYF
TGCGCCAGCAGCTCCTCTAGCGGGGACGCAGATACGCAGTATTTT
>few|TRBV7-6|TRBJ1-6|NA
CASSSSGSGRSPLHF
TGTGCCAGCAGCTCCTCAGGGTCGGGCCGGTCACCCCTCCACTTT
>NA|TRBV28|TRBJ2-7|NA
CASSLWGARHEQYF
TGTGCCAGCAGTTTATGGGGGGCGAGACACGAGCAGTACTTC
>few|TRBV5-1|TRBJ2-2|NA
CASSLGIAGELFF
TGCGCCAGCAGCTTGGGAATAGCCGGGGAGCTGTTTTTT
>NA|TRBV4-1|TRBJ1-3|TRBD1
CASSVLTGGSGNTIYF
TGCGCCAGCAGCGTCCTGACAGGGGGCTCTGGAAACACCATATATTTT
>NA|TRBV12-5|TRBJ2-1|TRBD2
CASGFSSGRAYNEQFF
TGTGCTAGTGGTTTCTCGAGCGGGAGGGCTTACAATGAGCAGTTCTTC
>once|TRBV9|TRBJ2-7|TRBD1
CASSAWGSQGGHEQYF
TGTGCCAGCAGCGCGTGGGGGTCACAGGGGGGCCACGAGCAGTACTTC
>NA|TRBV9|TRBJ2-3|NA
CASSAYLTVSTDTQYF
TGTGCCAGCAGCGCCTATTTGACAGTCAGCACAGATACGCAGTATTTT
>few|TRBV19|TRBJ1-2|TRBD1
CASSSWGQFPNYGYTF
TGTGCCAGTAGTAGCTGGGGACAGTTTCCTAACTATGGCTACACCTTC
>NA|TRBV9|TRBJ1-2|TRBD1
CASSGDWGTGVWGYGYTF
TGTGCCAGCAGCGGAGACTGGGGGACAGGGGTTTGGGGGTATGGCTACACCTTC
>few|TRBV15|TRBJ2-1|TRBD2
CATSRGTGGVNEQFF
TGTGCCACCAGCAGAGGCACGGGAGGGGTCAATGAGCAGTTCTTC
>few|TRBV29-1|TRBJ1-1|TRBD1
CSVGGTGRVEAFF
TGCAGCGTTGGTGGGACAGGGAGGGTCGAAGCTTTCTTT
>NA|TRBV28|TRBJ2-2|TRBD1
CASRDRVTGELFF
TGTGCCAGCAGGGACAGGGTTACCGGGGAGCTGTTTTTT
>NA|TRBV27|TRBJ2-3|TRBD2
CASSLGLAVDTQYF
TGTGCCAGCAGTTTAGGACTAGCTGTAGATACGCAGTATTTT
>NA|TRBV28|TRBJ1-6|TRBD1
CASRTEGAAPLHF
TGTGCCAGCAGGACTGAGGGGGCTGCACCCCTCCACTTT
>NA|TRBV29-1|TRBJ1-2|TRBD1
CSVVRQGGGGYTF
TGCAGCGTCGTCCGACAGGGGGGAGGTGGCTACACCTTC
>few|TRBV7-3|TRBJ2-2|NA
CASSSSSDIYTGELFF
TGTGCCAGCAGCAGTTCATCGGACATTTACACCGGGGAGCTGTTTTTT
>few|TRBV2|TRBJ1-2|NA
CASSALRARGYGYTF
TGTGCCAGCAGTGCCCTCCGGGCCCGAGGGTATGGCTACACCTTC
>few|TRBV30|TRBJ1-1|NA
CAWIWAGEAFF
TGTGCCTGGATTTGGGCAGGCGAAGCTTTCTTT
>NA|TRBV11-1|TRBJ1-5|NA
CASSLAGTDNQPQHF
TGTGCCAGCAGCTTGGCGGGGACGGACAATCAGCCCCAGCATTTT
>NA|TRBV13|TRBJ2-7|NA
CASSRQDYEQYF
TGTGCCAGCAGCCGACAGGACTACGAGCAGTACTTC
>few|TRBV11-2|TRBJ2-2|NA
CASSLAELGHYNTGELFF
TGTGCCAGCAGCTTAGCGGAGTTGGGACACTATAACACCGGGGAGCTGTTTTTT
>NA|TRBV19|TRBJ2-1|NA
CASSPQGLSSYNEQFF
TGTGCCAGTAGTCCCCAGGGCTTGAGCTCCTACAATGAGCAGTTCTTC
>NA|TRBV9|TRBJ2-1|TRBD2
CASSVAPETRGSSYNEQFF
TGTGCCAGCAGCGTAGCTCCCGAAACGCGGGGGAGCTCCTACAATGAGCAGTTCTTC
>few|TRBV20-1|TRBJ2-7|NA
CSAPPLAEQYF
TGCAGTGCTCCCCCCCTAGCTGAGCAGTACTTC
>NA|TRBV7-3|TRBJ2-1|TRBD2
CASSRLGGRAFNEQFF
TGTGCCAGCAGCCGGTTGGGAGGGAGGGCCTTCAATGAGCAGTTCTTC
>NA|TRBV2|TRBJ1-2|TRBD1
CASSEWDRENYGYTF
TGTGCCAGCAGTGAGTGGGACAGGGAGAACTATGGCTACACCTTC
>NA|TRBV5-1|TRBJ2-5|TRBD2
CASSLAQTSGQETQYF
TGCGCCAGCAGCTTGGCTCAGACTAGCGGCCAAGAGACCCAGTACTTC
>NA|TRBV7-3|TRBJ2-7|TRBD1
CASSLGTGGSYEQYF
TGTGCCAGCAGCCTCGGGACAGGGGGGTCCTACGAGCAGTACTTC